The 15 T cell receptor beta chains below all came from one sample that was sequenced in a study of OX40 agonist ivuxolimab in advanced cancers. Profiling relied on immunoSEQ multiplex PCR, and the TCRdb table lists in-frame clones only, not all of them. Among 57,000 or so clones, 86% were seen once, and the ten largest hold 1% to 1.5%. The material was CD4+ or CD8+ T cells sorted from blood, obtained in a trial of the OX40 agonist ivuxolimab. These receptors were obtained from an adult with an advanced solid tumor such as melanoma, head and neck, liver or kidney cancer.

The V call is TRBV9, the J call TRBJ1-1; the D gene is possibly TRBD1 (6 bases). Germline loops: CDR1 SGDLS, CDR2 YYNGEE. This CDR3 comprises 14 residues. The V gene lost 0 bases and the J gene lost 5 bases, with 11 bases spanning the gap. CDR3 DNA sequence: TGTGCCAGCAGCGTAGAACACAGGGTTACTGAAGCTTTCTTT. The encoded protein is CASSVEHRVTEAFF. Full variable domain (outside the CDR3, taken from reference TRBV9 and TRBJ1-1): DSGVTQTPKHLITATGQRVTLRCSPRSGDLSVYWYQQSLDQGLQFLIQYYNGEERAKGNILERFSAQQFPDLHSELNLSSLELGDSALYFCASSVEHRVTEAFFGQGTRLTVV.

This chain connects TRBV19 to TRBJ1-2; TRBD1 might be the D (5 bases). CDR3 length equals 14 residues. The germline V and J ends were trimmed by 3 bases and 4 bases, with 12 bases remaining between them. Germline CDR1 and CDR2: LNHDA and SQIVND (reference sequence). CDR3: CASSIPGQAYGYTF. In DNA, the CDR3 is TGTGCCAGTAGTATCCCCGGACAAGCCTATGGCTACACCTTC.

This clone was detected once. The gene calls are TRBV5-6 and TRBJ1-4, with D unresolved. Germline V gene lookup returns CDR1 SGHDT and CDR2 YYEEEE. V was clipped by 1 base and J by 8 bases, with 15 bases between them. The CDR3 extends over 15 amino acids. The CDR3 DNA is TGTGCCAGCAGCTTGCTAGGTCGAGACGGCGAAAAACTGTTTTTT. This translates into CASSLLGRDGEKLFF.

The chain joins TRBV18 to TRBJ2-7, with D tentatively TRBD1 or TRBD2 (5 bases each). Germline CDR1 and CDR2: KGHSH and LQKENI. The CDR3 has 15 amino acids. V was pared by 2 bases and J by 0 bases, with 11 bases between. The DNA of the CDR3 is TGTGCCAGCTCACCATGGGGACCGGGCTCCTACGAGCAGTACTTC. Its protein product is CASSPWGPGSYEQYF. Full variable domain (rest looked up from reference TRBV18 and TRBJ2-7): NAGVMQNPRHLVRRRGQEARLRCSPMKGHSHVYWYRQLPEEGLKFMVYLQKENIIDESGMPKERFSAEFPKEGPSILRIQQVVRGDSAAYFCASSPWGPGSYEQYFGPGTRLTVT.

The chain has TRBV2 and TRBJ2-7; perhaps TRBD2 as D (6 bases). CDR3 length: 13 residues. Trimming cost V 6 bases and J 3 bases, with 12 bases left between them. CDR1 is SNHLY, CDR2 FYNNEI, per germline. CDR3 in DNA: TGTGCCAGCAGGGGGGGACGGAACTACGAGCAGTACTTC. Translating gives CASRGGRNYEQYF.

The chain recombines TRBV7-8 with TRBJ1-2; weak D call: TRBD1 (5 bases). The V and J ends lost 4 bases and 1 base respectively, with 10 bases between them. The CDR3 runs to 14 residues. The germline CDR1 and CDR2 sequences are SGHVS and FQNEAQ. CDR3 in amino acids: CASSSETVNYGYTF. The CDR3 DNA sequence: TGTGCCAGCAGCTCAGAGACAGTTAACTATGGCTACACCTTC.

This clone has a single count. This chain connects TRBV4-1 to TRBJ2-1; 12 positions match TRBD2. Per the germline V gene, CDR1 is MGHRA and CDR2 is YSYEKL. The junction had 3 bases not matched to a gene; V was cut back by 0 bases and J by 6 bases. This CDR3 is built from 16 residues. This chain's CDR3 is CASSQDRLAGVNEQFF. The CDR3 DNA reads TGCGCCAGCAGCCAAGACCGACTAGCGGGGGTCAATGAGCAGTTCTTC.

The chain joins TRBV7-8 to TRBJ1-1; 9 bases map to TRBD1. V gave up 8 bases and J gave up 0 bases; unmatched junction bases: 7. In germline, CDR1 is SGHVS, CDR2 FQNEAQ. The CDR3 totals 15 residues. The CDR3 loop is CASRRQGEMNTEAFF. The CDR3 coding sequence is TGTGCCAGCCGTCGACAGGGGGAAATGAACACTGAAGCTTTCTTT.

This clone was picked up one time. V is TRBV29-1 and J is TRBJ2-1; D gene ambiguous. Trimming shortened V by 6 bases and J by 0 bases, and 12 bases separated the two germline ends. CDR1 is SQVTM and CDR2 is ANQGSEA in the germline V gene. There are 14 residues in the CDR3. The CDR3 coding sequence is TGCAGCGTGGCTGACACTTCCTCCTACAATGAGCAGTTCTTC. Protein sequence: CSVADTSSYNEQFF.

The chain couples TRBV7-8 to TRBJ1-2, with 7 bases fitting TRBD1. V lost 7 bases and J lost 0; bases outside the gene matches: 8. The germline CDR1 and CDR2 sequences are SGHVS and FQNEAQ. This CDR3 is built from 15 residues. The CDR3 spells CASTLTGNPNYGYTF. DNA for the CDR3: TGTGCCAGCACCCTGACAGGGAATCCTAACTATGGCTACACCTTC.

V usage is TRBV2 and J usage is TRBJ1-1, with D maybe TRBD1 (5 bases). The germline V gene encodes CDR1 SNHLY and CDR2 FYNNEI. CDR3 size: 11 residues. V lost 4 bases and J lost 8, with 8 bases in between. The DNA of the CDR3 is TGTGCCAGCAGTGGGGGGGGAGAAGCTTTCTTT. Protein product: CASSGGGEAFF.

Points on this clone: Other DNA sequences in the same sample also yield this CDR3. The J gene is TRBJ1-3, the V gene TRBV18; D gene unclear. Germline V gene data show CDR1 as KGHSH and CDR2 as LQKENI. The V gene lost 0 bases and the J gene lost 4 bases, with 4 bases spanning the gap. This CDR3 is 13 amino acids long. The CDR3 spells CASSPPPGNTIYF. Written as DNA, the CDR3 is TGTGCCAGCTCACCACCACCAGGAAACACCATATATTTT.

The chain links TRBV16 to TRBJ1-2; D remains unclear. The CDR3 sequence is 15 residues long. Germline CDR1 reads KGHSY; CDR2 reads FQNENV. Trimming removed 0 bases at V and 4 bases at J, with 12 bases between. This chain's CDR3 is CASSQSRSGGYGYTF. The CDR3 DNA reads TGTGCCAGCAGCCAATCTCGTTCCGGCGGCTATGGCTACACCTTC.

The genes are TRBV19 and TRBJ1-2; no reliable D call. V was cut by 6 bases and J by 3 bases, with 11 bases left in between. Per the germline V gene, CDR1 is LNHDA and CDR2 is SQIVND (reference sequence). CDR3 length equals 13 residues. CDR3 coding DNA: TGTGCCAGTAGCCTGGAGTTGTACTATGGCTACACCTTC. Translated, it gives CASSLELYYGYTF.

The chain is built from TRBV7-9 and TRBJ1-2; 7 bases match TRBD1. V gave up 5 bases and J gave up 3 bases; unmatched junction bases: 6. This CDR3 comprises 14 residues. Germline V gene sequence: CDR1 SEHNR, CDR2 FQNEAQ (reference sequence). DNA for the CDR3: TGTGCCAGCAGCCGGGACAGTTCGGACTATGGCTACACCTTC. Amino acid sequence: CASSRDSSDYGYTF.